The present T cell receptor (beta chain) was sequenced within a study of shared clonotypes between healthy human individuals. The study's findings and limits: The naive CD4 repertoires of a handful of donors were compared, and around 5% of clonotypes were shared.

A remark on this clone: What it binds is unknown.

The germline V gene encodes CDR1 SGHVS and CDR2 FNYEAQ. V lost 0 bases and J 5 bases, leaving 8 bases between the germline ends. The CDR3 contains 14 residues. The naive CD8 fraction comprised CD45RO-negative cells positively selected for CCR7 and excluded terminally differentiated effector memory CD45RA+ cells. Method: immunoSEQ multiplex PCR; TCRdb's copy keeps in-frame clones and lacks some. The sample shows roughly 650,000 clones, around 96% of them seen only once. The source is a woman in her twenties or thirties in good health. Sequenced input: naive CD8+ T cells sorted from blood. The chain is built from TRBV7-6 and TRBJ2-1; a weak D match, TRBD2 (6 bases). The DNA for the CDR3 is TGTGCCAGCAGCTTAGCGGGGGGAAACAATGAGCAGTTCTTC. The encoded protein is CASSLAGGNNEQFF.